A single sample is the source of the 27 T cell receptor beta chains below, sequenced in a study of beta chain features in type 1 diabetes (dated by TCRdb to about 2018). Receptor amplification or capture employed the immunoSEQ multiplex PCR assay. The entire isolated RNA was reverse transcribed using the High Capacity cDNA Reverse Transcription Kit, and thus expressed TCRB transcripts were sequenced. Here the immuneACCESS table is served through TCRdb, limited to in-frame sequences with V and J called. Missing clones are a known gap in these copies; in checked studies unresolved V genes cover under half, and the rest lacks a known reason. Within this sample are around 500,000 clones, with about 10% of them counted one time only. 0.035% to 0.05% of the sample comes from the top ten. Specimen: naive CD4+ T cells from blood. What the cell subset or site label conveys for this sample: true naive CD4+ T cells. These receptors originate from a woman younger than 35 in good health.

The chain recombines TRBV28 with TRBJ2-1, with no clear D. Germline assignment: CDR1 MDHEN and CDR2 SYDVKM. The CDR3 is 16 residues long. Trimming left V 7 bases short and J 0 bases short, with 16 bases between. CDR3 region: CASNLIGHSSYNEQFF. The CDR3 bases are TGTGCCAGCAACCTTATCGGGCATAGCTCCTACAATGAGCAGTTCTTC.

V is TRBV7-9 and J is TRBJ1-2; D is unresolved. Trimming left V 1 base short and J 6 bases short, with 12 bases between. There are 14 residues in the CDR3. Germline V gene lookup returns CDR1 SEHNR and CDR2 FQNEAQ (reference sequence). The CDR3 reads CASSLELLSHGYTF. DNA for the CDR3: TGTGCCAGCAGCTTAGAGTTACTCTCGCATGGCTACACCTTC.

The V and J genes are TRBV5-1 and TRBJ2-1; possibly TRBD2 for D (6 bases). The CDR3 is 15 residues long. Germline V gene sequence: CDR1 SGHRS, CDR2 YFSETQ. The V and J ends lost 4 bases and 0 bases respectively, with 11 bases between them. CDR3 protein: CASSGSGNSYNEQFF. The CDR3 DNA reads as TGCGCCAGCAGCGGTAGCGGCAACTCCTACAATGAGCAGTTCTTC. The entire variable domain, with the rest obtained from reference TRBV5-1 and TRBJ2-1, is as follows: KAGVTQTPRYLIKTRGQQVTLSCSPISGHRSVSWYQQTPGQGLQFLFEYFSETQRNKGNFPGRFSGRQFSNSRSEMNVSTLELGDSALYLCASSGSGNSYNEQFFGPGTRLTVL.

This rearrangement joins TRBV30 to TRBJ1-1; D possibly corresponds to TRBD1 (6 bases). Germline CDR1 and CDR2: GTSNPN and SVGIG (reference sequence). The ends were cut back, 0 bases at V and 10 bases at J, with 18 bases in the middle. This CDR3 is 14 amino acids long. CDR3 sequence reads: CAWSVASGTKGAFF. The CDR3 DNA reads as TGTGCCTGGAGTGTAGCCTCCGGGACAAAGGGAGCTTTCTTT. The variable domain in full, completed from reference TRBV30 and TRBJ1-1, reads SQTIHQWPATLVQPVGSPLSLECTVEGTSNPNLYWYRQAAGRGLQLLFYSVGIGQISSEVPQNLSASRPQDRQFILSSKKLLLSDSGFYLCAWSVASGTKGAFFGQGTRLTVV.

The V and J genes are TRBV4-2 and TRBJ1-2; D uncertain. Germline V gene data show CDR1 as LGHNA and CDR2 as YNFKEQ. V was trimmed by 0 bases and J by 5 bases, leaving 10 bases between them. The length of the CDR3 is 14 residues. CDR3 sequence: CASSQDRVKYGYTF. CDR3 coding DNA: TGTGCCAGCAGCCAAGATAGAGTAAAGTATGGCTACACCTTC.

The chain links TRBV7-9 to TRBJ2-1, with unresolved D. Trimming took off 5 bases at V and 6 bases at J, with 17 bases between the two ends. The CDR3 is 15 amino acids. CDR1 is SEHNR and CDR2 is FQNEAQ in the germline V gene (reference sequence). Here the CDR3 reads CASSPGRPAANEQFF. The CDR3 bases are TGTGCCAGCAGCCCTGGACGGCCGGCGGCCAATGAGCAGTTCTTC.

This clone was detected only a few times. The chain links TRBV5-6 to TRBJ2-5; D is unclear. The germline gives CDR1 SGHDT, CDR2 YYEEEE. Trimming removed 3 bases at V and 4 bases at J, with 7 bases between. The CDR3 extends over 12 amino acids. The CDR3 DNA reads TGTGCCAGCAGCTACCGTCGAGAGACCCAGTACTTC. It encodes CASSYRRETQYF.

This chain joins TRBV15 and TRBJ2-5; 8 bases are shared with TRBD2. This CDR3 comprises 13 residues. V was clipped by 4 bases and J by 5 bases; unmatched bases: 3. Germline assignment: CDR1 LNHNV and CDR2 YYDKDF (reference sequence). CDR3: CATSMRGAETQYF. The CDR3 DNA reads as TGTGCCACCAGCATGCGGGGGGCTGAGACCCAGTACTTC.

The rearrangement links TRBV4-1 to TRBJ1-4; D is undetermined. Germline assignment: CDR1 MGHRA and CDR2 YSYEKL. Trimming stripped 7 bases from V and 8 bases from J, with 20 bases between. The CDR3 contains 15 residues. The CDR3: CASTRGTMAGEKLFF. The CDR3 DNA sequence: TGCGCCAGCACCCGAGGTACTATGGCAGGAGAAAAACTGTTTTTT.

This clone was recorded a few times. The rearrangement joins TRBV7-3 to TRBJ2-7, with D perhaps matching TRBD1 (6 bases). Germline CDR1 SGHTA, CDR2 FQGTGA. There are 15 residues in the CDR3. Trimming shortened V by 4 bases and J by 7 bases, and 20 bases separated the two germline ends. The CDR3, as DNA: TGTGCCAGCAGCTCAACCGGGACATCTGCGGCGGAGCAGTACTTC. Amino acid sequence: CASSSTGTSAAEQYF.

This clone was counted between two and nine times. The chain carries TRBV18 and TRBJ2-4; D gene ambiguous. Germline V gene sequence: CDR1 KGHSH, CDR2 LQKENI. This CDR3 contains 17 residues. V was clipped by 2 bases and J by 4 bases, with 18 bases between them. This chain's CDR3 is CASSPTLGPAMKNIQYF. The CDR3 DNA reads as TGTGCCAGCTCACCAACATTAGGGCCAGCAATGAAAAACATTCAGTACTTC. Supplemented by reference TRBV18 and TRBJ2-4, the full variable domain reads NAGVMQNPRHLVRRRGQEARLRCSPMKGHSHVYWYRQLPEEGLKFMVYLQKENIIDESGMPKERFSAEFPKEGPSILRIQQVVRGDSAAYFCASSPTLGPAMKNIQYFGAGTRLSVL.

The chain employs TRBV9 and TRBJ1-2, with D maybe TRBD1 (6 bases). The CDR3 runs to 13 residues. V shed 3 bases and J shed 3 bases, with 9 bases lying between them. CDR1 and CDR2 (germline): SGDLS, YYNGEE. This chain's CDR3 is CASSETGYYGYTF. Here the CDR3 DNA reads TGTGCCAGCAGCGAGACAGGTTACTATGGCTACACCTTC.

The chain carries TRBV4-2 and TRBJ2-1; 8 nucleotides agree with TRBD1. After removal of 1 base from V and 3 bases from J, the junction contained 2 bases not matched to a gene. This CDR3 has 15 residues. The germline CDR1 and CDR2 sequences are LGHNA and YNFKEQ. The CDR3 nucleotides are TGTGCCAGCAGCCAAGTGGGACAGGACTACAATGAGCAGTTCTTC. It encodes CASSQVGQDYNEQFF.

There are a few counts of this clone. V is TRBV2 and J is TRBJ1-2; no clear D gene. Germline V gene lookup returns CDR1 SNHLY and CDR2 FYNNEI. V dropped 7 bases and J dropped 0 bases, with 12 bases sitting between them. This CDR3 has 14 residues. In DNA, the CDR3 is TGTGCCAGCAATTTCAGGCCAGCTAACTATGGCTACACCTTC. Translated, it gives CASNFRPANYGYTF.

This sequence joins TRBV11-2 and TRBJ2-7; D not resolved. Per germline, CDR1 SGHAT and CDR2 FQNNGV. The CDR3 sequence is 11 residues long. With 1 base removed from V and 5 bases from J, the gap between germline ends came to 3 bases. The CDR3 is CASSLGNEQYF. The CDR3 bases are TGTGCCAGCAGCTTAGGAAACGAGCAGTACTTC.

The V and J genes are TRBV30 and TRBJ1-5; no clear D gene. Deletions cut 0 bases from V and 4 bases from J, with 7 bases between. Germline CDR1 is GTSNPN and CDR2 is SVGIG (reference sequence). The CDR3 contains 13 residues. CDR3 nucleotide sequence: TGTGCCTGGAGTGTTTCCCAGAATCAGCCCCAGCATTTT. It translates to CAWSVSQNQPQHF.

The CDR3 DNA reads TGCAGCGTCAGGGGGACAGGGATTTACGAGCAGTACTTC. Protein product: CSVRGTGIYEQYF. The J gene is TRBJ2-7, the V gene TRBV29-1; 9 bases match TRBD1. In germline, CDR1 is SQVTM, CDR2 ANQGSEA. CDR3 length: 13 amino acids. V dropped 6 bases and J dropped 4; count of bases not matched to a gene: 7.

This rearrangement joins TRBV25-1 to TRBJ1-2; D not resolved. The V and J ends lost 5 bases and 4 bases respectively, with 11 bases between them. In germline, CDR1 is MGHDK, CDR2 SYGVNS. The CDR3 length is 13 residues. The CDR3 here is CASSRTNLYGYTF. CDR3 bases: TGTGCCAGCAGTCGAACAAATCTCTATGGCTACACCTTC.

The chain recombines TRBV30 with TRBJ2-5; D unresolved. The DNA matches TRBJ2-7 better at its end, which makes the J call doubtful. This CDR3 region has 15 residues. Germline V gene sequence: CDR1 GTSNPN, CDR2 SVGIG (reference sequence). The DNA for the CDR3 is TGTGCCTGGAATACTTGGTCTCGCGGATCATACGAGCAGTACTTC. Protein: CAWNTWSRGSYEQYF.

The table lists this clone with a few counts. This chain's CDR3 is CASSASGTDTQYF. The CDR3 region has the DNA TGTGCCAGCAGTGCTAGCGGCACAGATACGCAGTATTTT. This chain connects TRBV6-4 to TRBJ2-3, with D possibly TRBD2 on 6 matching bases. Germline lookup yields CDR1 MRHNA and CDR2 SNTAGT. V lost 4 bases, J lost 1 base, and 6 bases lay in between. CDR3 length: 13 amino acids.

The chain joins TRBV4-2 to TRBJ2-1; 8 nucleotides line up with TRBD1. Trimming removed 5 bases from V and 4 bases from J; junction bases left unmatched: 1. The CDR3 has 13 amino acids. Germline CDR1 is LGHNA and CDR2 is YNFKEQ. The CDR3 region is CASSGQGYNEQFF. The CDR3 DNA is TGTGCCAGCAGCGGACAGGGATACAATGAGCAGTTCTTC.

The CDR3 bases are TGTGCCAGCAGTGTAGGTACCAAAAACATTCAGTACTTC. It yields the protein CASSVGTKNIQYF. The chain recombines TRBV2 with TRBJ2-4, with D unresolved. Germline CDR1 is SNHLY and CDR2 is FYNNEI. CDR3 size: 13 residues. V was shortened by 4 bases and J by 2 bases, with 6 bases between the two germline ends. Looking up the rest from reference TRBV2 and TRBJ2-4 gives the full variable domain: EPEVTQTPSHQVTQMGQEVILRCVPISNHLYFYWYRQILGQKVEFLVSFYNNEISEKSEIFDDQFSVERPDGSNFTLKIRSTKLEDSAMYFCASSVGTKNIQYFGAGTRLSVL.

The CDR3 region has the DNA TGTGCCAGCTCACCACCATCCGGAGGCGAGACCCAGTACTTC. It is translated as CASSPPSGGETQYF. The rearrangement uses TRBV18 and TRBJ2-5, with a tentative D call TRBD2 (5 bases). CDR3 length: 14 residues. Trimming removed 0 bases at V and 5 bases at J, with 10 bases between. Per the germline V gene, CDR1 is KGHSH and CDR2 is LQKENI. The full variable domain, its missing parts supplied by reference TRBV18 and TRBJ2-5, is NAGVMQNPRHLVRRRGQEARLRCSPMKGHSHVYWYRQLPEEGLKFMVYLQKENIIDESGMPKERFSAEFPKEGPSILRIQQVVRGDSAAYFCASSPPSGGETQYFGPGTRLLVL.

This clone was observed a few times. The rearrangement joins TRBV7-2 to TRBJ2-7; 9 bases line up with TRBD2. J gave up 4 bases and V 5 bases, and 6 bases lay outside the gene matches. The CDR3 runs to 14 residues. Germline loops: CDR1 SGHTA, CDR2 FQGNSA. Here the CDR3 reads CASSQAGGWYEQYF. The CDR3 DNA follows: TGTGCCAGCAGCCAAGCGGGAGGATGGTACGAGCAGTACTTC. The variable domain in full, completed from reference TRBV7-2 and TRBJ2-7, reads GAGVSQSPSNKVTEKGKDVELRCDPISGHTALYWYRQSLGQGLEFLIYFQGNSAPDKSGLPSDRFSAERTGGSVSTLTIQRTQQEDSAVYLCASSQAGGWYEQYFGPGTRLTVT.

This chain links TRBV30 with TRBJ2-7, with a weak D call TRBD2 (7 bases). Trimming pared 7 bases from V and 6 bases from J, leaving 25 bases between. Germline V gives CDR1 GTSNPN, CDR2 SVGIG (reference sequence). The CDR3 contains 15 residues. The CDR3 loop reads CASVTKRDIKGEQYF. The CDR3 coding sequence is TGTGCCTCAGTTACGAAGCGGGACATAAAGGGCGAGCAGTACTTC. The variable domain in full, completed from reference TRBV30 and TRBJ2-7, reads SQTIHQWPATLVQPVGSPLSLECTVEGTSNPNLYWYRQAAGRGLQLLFYSVGIGQISSEVPQNLSASRPQDRQFILSSKKLLLSDSGFYLCASVTKRDIKGEQYFGPGTRLTVT.

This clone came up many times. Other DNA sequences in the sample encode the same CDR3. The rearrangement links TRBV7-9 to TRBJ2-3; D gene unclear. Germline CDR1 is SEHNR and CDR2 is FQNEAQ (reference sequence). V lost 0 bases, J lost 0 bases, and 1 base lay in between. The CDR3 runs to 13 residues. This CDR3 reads CASSLASTDTQYF. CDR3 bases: TGTGCCAGCAGCTTAGCAAGCACAGATACGCAGTATTTT.

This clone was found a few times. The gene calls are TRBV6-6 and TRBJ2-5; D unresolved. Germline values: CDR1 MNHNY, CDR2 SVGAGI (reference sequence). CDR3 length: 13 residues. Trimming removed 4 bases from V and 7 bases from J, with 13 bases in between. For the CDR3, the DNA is TGTGCCAGCAGTTCCCCAGTTTTGAGGACCCAGTACTTC. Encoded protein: CASSSPVLRTQYF.